One sample yielded the 8 T cell receptor beta chains listed below, sequenced in a study of blood T cells in healthy people across ages. PCR was performed a second time for about 6 to 11 cycles using a sample-barcoded 5' primer and a J-beta primer mix. TCRdb reprocessed the 5' RACE reads with MiXCR, giving one entry per CDR3 protein. The sample lists just under 550,000 distinct CDR3 sequences; under 30% were seen once. These records were also assigned to another study, of T cells of mothers and their children.

The source material was blood. Receptors were obtained from a boy aged 10-17 years in good health.

This clonotype has just a few counts. The V and J genes are TRBV5-6 and TRBJ1-2; 8 bases match TRBD1. CDR1 is SGHDT, CDR2 YYEEEE, per germline. V lost 4 bases to trimming and J lost 0 bases; unmatched junction nucleotides: 11. This CDR3 has 17 residues. The chain's CDR3 is CASSVGQGALANYGYTF. Written as DNA, the CDR3 is TGTGCCAGCAGCGTCGGACAGGGTGCCCTCGCTAACTATGGCTACACCTTC.

A few counts support this clonotype. The chain recombines TRBV2 with TRBJ2-2, with D possibly TRBD1 on 6 matching bases. The CDR3 is made up of 17 amino acids. The germline CDR1 and CDR2 sequences are SNHLY and FYNNEI. Deletions cut 2 bases from V and 2 bases from J, with 15 bases between. This CDR3 is CASSESRTEANTGELFF. The DNA for the CDR3 is TGTGCCAGCAGTGAAAGTCGGACAGAGGCTAACACCGGGGAGCTGTTTTTT.

The chain links TRBV29-1 to TRBJ1-2; 8 bases fit TRBD1. The length of the CDR3 is 15 residues. Germline CDR1 SQVTM, CDR2 ANQGSEA. Trimming at V came to 1 base and at J to 2 bases, leaving 6 bases not matched to a gene. CDR3 region: CSVEAGQVVNYGYTF. CDR3 bases: TGCAGCGTTGAAGCGGGACAGGTCGTCAACTATGGCTACACCTTC. The full variable domain, with the rest looked up from reference TRBV29-1 and TRBJ1-2, is SAVISQKPSRDICQRGTSLTIQCQVDSQVTMMFWYRQQPGQSLTLIATANQGSEATYESGFVIDKFPISRPNLTFSTLTVSNMSPEDSSIYLCSVEAGQVVNYGYTFGSGTRLTVV.

This clonotype was recorded only once. The rearrangement links TRBV29-1 to TRBJ1-1, with D possibly being TRBD1 (5 bases). Germline V gene sequence: CDR1 SQVTM, CDR2 ANQGSEA. The CDR3 has 15 residues. Trimming took off 1 base at V and 1 base at J, with 13 bases between the two ends. The CDR3 sequence is CSVEAPGLGNTEAFF. CDR3 coding DNA: TGCAGCGTTGAAGCCCCAGGGTTAGGGAACACTGAAGCTTTCTTT.

V usage is TRBV7-2 and J usage is TRBJ2-1, with 13 bases lining up with TRBD2. This CDR3 has 16 amino acids. Trimming cost V 2 bases and J 7 bases; bases outside gene matches: 5. The germline V gene has CDR1 SGHTA and CDR2 FQGNSA. CDR3 DNA sequence: TGTGCCAGCAGCTTACTACTAGCGGGGGGGCGGAATGAGCAGTTCTTC. As protein: CASSLLLAGGRNEQFF. Full variable domain (outside the CDR3, taken from reference TRBV7-2 and TRBJ2-1): GAGVSQSPSNKVTEKGKDVELRCDPISGHTALYWYRQSLGQGLEFLIYFQGNSAPDKSGLPSDRFSAERTGGSVSTLTIQRTQQEDSAVYLCASSLLLAGGRNEQFFGPGTRLTVL.

This clonotype was seen ten or more times. Written as DNA, the CDR3 is TGCAGTGCCCCTCTGACTAGCGGGGGCGCGAACACCGGGGAGCTGTTTTTT. It specifies CSAPLTSGGANTGELFF. The V and J genes are TRBV20-1 and TRBJ2-2; TRBD2 matches 12 bases. The J segment lost 0 bases and the V segment lost 6 bases, leaving 8 bases of the junction unmatched. CDR3 length: 17 amino acids. From germline, CDR1 is DFQATT and CDR2 SNEGSKA (reference sequence).

The J gene is TRBJ2-5, the V gene TRBV4-1; 9 positions match TRBD2. With the DNA end fitting TRBJ2-7 better, the J assignment may be wrong. Germline CDR1 MGHRA, CDR2 YSYEKL. This CDR3 has 16 residues. The CDR3 region has the DNA TGCGCCAGCAGCCAAGCAATAGCGGGAGCAAGCTACGAGCAGTACTTC. Translating gives CASSQAIAGASYEQYF.

This clonotype was detected many times. J is TRBJ2-5 and V is TRBV18; D is unclear. The CDR3 covers 13 residues. CDR1 and CDR2 (germline): KGHSH, LQKENI. The V end lost 2 bases, the J end lost 5 bases, and 9 bases lay between the germline ends. The CDR3 nucleotides read TGTGCCAGCTCACCAATCGTTTCCGAGACCCAGTACTTC. This sequence encodes CASSPIVSETQYF.